Shown below are 16 T cell receptor beta chains from a single sample sequenced in a study of shared clonotypes between healthy human individuals. Measured with immunoSEQ multiplex PCR; TCRdb has only the in-frame clones, and not every one. Here the sample spans about 470,000 clones, roughly 77% being singletons. Sequenced sample: PBMCs. The receptors shown here come from a middle-aged woman in good health. Some clones in this sample may be carry-over from other donors' samples.

The chain joins TRBV7-8 to TRBJ2-4, with TRBD2 matching over 7 bases. CDR1 is SGHVS and CDR2 is FQNEAQ in the germline V gene. Germline trimming cut 5 bases from V and 8 bases from J; bases unmatched to any gene: 9. The CDR3 has 14 amino acids. The CDR3 region has the DNA TGTGCCAGCAGCCCCTGGACTAGTGAAGACATTCAGTACTTC. It yields the protein CASSPWTSEDIQYF.

V gene TRBV27 combines with J gene TRBJ2-6, with D possibly matching TRBD2 (6 bases). The ends were cut back, 7 bases at V and 4 bases at J, with 23 bases in the middle. Germline lookup yields CDR1 MNHEY and CDR2 SMNVEV (reference sequence). The CDR3 runs 18 residues. CDR3 residues: CASKLSGTHASGANVLTF. The CDR3 nucleotides read TGTGCCAGCAAACTTAGCGGAACCCACGCGTCGGGGGCCAACGTCCTGACTTTC.

The genes are TRBV19 and TRBJ2-7; weak D call: TRBD2 (5 bases). This CDR3 comprises 13 residues. Deletions cut 6 bases from V and 8 bases from J, with 17 bases between. Germline V gene sequence: CDR1 LNHDA, CDR2 SQIVND (reference sequence). Here the CDR3 DNA reads TGTGCCAGTAGACCAAACCTAGCCAAGAAGCAGTACTTC. Amino acids: CASRPNLAKKQYF.

This rearrangement joins TRBV7-6 to TRBJ2-1; 16 bases are a match to TRBD2. In germline, CDR1 is SGHVS, CDR2 FNYEAQ. There are 17 residues in the CDR3. Trimming took 5 bases from V and 9 from J; bases not matched to a gene: 10. The CDR3 coding sequence is TGTGCCAGCAGCCCAGTCGGGACTAGCGGGAGGGCCGGTGAGCAGTTCTTC. Protein sequence: CASSPVGTSGRAGEQFF.

The V call is TRBV5-1, the J call TRBJ2-1; 10 bases are shared with TRBD2. CDR1 and CDR2 (germline): SGHRS, YFSETQ. The CDR3 totals 14 residues. The V gene end was trimmed by 1 base and the J gene end by 6 bases; junction bases not matched to a gene: 1. The CDR3: CASSLTSGTNEQFF. The CDR3 DNA sequence: TGCGCCAGCAGCTTGACTAGCGGGACCAATGAGCAGTTCTTC.

The chain joins TRBV10-2 to TRBJ2-7; the match to TRBD1 covers 9 bases. The CDR3 is 13 residues long. Per germline, CDR1 WSHSY and CDR2 SAAADI. Germline trimming cut 8 bases from V and 5 bases from J; bases unmatched to any gene: 7. In DNA form, the CDR3 reads TGCGCCAGCTTGGGACAGGGAGGTCACGAGCAGTACTTC. Residues: CASLGQGGHEQYF.

V usage is TRBV19 and J usage is TRBJ2-1; 8 bases map to TRBD2. The CDR3 spans 14 residues. Unmatched junction bases numbered 7, after V lost 5 bases and J lost 7 bases. The germline CDR1 and CDR2 sequences are LNHDA and SQIVND (reference sequence). The CDR3 here is CASSSPGLGNEQFF. The CDR3 DNA reads TGTGCCAGTAGTTCTCCGGGACTAGGGAATGAGCAGTTCTTC.

The V gene is TRBV27, the J gene TRBJ2-5, with 8 positions matching TRBD2. In germline, CDR1 is MNHEY, CDR2 SMNVEV (reference sequence). The ends lost 0 bases at V and 0 bases at J; junction bases unmatched: 12. The CDR3 has 19 residues. CDR3 nucleotide sequence: TGTGCCAGCAGTTTATCGGCCACCCGACTAGCGCGAAACCAAGAGACCCAGTACTTC. This translates into CASSLSATRLARNQETQYF.

This clone turned up a few times. The V and J genes are TRBV6-5 and TRBJ2-1; 9 bases map to TRBD2. The CDR3 spans 15 residues. Trimming cost V 2 bases and J 5 bases; bases outside gene matches: 4. Germline V gene data show CDR1 as MNHEY and CDR2 as SVGAGI. The CDR3 loop is CASSYHTSGHNEQFF. CDR3 in DNA: TGTGCCAGCAGTTACCACACTAGCGGGCACAATGAGCAGTTCTTC.

As for this clone: The identical CDR3 is also encoded by other nucleotide sequences in the sample. This rearrangement joins TRBV18 to TRBJ2-2; D is perhaps TRBD2 (5 bases). CDR1 is KGHSH, CDR2 LQKENI, per germline. The CDR3 spans 13 residues. Trimming cost V 3 bases and J 6 bases, with 8 bases left between them. The CDR3 reads CASSPAGAGELFF. The DNA for the CDR3 is TGTGCCAGCTCACCGGCGGGCGCCGGGGAGCTGTTTTTT.

V usage is TRBV4-2 and J usage is TRBJ2-2, with TRBD1 identical over 10 bases. V was clipped by 1 base and J by 4 bases; unmatched bases: 3. Germline V gene lookup returns CDR1 LGHNA and CDR2 YNFKEQ. This CDR3 spans 16 amino acids. This CDR3 is CASSQARTGGTGELFF. The CDR3 bases are TGTGCCAGCAGCCAAGCCCGGACAGGGGGCACCGGGGAGCTGTTTTTT.

This sequence joins TRBV6-6 and TRBJ2-7, with D perhaps TRBD1 (6 bases). V lost 1 base and J lost 6, with 13 bases in between. This CDR3 has 14 amino acids. The germline gives CDR1 MNHNY, CDR2 SVGAGI (reference sequence). The CDR3 loop is CASSYFGARGEQYF. CDR3 sequence (DNA): TGTGCCAGCAGTTACTTTGGGGCCAGGGGCGAGCAGTACTTC.

With regard to this clone: A far bigger clonotype differs at one base, so this is likely a read error. Other nucleotide sequences from this sample produce the same CDR3. This chain joins TRBV29-1 and TRBJ2-3, with D tentatively TRBD2 (6 bases). The ends were cut back, 4 bases at V and 6 bases at J, with 17 bases in the middle. The CDR3 has 14 residues. CDR1 and CDR2 from the germline V gene are SQVTM and ANQGSEA. CDR3 nucleotides: TGCAGCGTTGGAGCGGGTACAGCCACGGATACGCAGTATTTT. This encodes CSVGAGTATDTQYF.

The chain has TRBV27 and TRBJ2-5; D not certain. The CDR3 has 17 amino acids. Trimming took off 4 bases at V and 2 bases at J, with 20 bases between the two ends. Per germline, CDR1 MNHEY and CDR2 SMNVEV (reference sequence). CDR3 bases: TGTGCCAGCAGTTCCTCGCCTTCCACAATTTTACAAGAGACCCAGTACTTC. It translates to CASSSSPSTILQETQYF.

This chain joins TRBV6-1 and TRBJ2-3, with a weak D call TRBD2 (5 bases). The CDR3 spans 15 residues. V was pared by 5 bases and J by 1 base, with 13 bases between. Per germline, CDR1 MNHNS and CDR2 SASEGT. The CDR3 loop is CASSWLATGTDTQYF. The CDR3 DNA sequence: TGTGCCAGCAGTTGGCTAGCAACCGGCACAGATACGCAGTATTTT.

Worth noting for this clone: Other DNA variants within this sample encode the same CDR3. This chain links TRBV7-2 with TRBJ2-7, with 8 bases aligning to TRBD1. Germline V gene data show CDR1 as SGHTA and CDR2 as FQGNSA. The V segment lost 1 base and the J segment 4 bases; nucleotides outside the gene matches: 3. This CDR3 is 14 amino acids long. CDR3 sequence (DNA): TGTGCCAGCAGCTTAGGCAGGGGGCCTTACGAGCAGTACTTC. Translating gives CASSLGRGPYEQYF.